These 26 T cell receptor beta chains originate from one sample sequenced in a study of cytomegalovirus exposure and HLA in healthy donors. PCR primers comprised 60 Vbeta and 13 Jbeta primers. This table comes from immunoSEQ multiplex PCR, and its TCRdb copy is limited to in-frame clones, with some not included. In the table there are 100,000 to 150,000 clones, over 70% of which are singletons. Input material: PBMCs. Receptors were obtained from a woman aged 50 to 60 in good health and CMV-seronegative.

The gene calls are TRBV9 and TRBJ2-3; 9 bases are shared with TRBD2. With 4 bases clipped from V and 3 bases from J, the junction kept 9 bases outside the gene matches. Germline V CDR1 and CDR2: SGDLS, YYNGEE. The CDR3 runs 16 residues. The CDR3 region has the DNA TGTGCCAGCAGCCGACAACTAGCGGGTATTACAGATACGCAGTATTTT. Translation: CASSRQLAGITDTQYF. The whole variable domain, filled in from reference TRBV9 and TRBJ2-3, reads DSGVTQTPKHLITATGQRVTLRCSPRSGDLSVYWYQQSLDQGLQFLIQYYNGEERAKGNILERFSAQQFPDLHSELNLSSLELGDSALYFCASSRQLAGITDTQYFGPGTRLTVL.

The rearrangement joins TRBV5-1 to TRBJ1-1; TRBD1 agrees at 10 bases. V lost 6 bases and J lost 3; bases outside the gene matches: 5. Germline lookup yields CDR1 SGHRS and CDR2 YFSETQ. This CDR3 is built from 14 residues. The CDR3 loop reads CASTRQGADTEAFF. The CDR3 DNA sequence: TGCGCCAGCACGCGACAGGGGGCGGACACTGAAGCTTTCTTT.

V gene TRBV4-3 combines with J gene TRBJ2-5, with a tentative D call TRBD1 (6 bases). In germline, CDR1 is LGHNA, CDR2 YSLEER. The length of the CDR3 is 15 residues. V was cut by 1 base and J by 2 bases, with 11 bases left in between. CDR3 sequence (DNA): TGCGCCAGCAGCCAAGTACAGGGCCCGCAAGAGACCCAGTACTTC. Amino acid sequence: CASSQVQGPQETQYF.

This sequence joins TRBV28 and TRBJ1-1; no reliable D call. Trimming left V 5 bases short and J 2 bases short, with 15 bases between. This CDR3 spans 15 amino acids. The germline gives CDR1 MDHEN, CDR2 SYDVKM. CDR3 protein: CASSIVNPLNTEAFF. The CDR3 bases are TGTGCCAGCAGTATAGTAAATCCCCTAAACACTGAAGCTTTCTTT.

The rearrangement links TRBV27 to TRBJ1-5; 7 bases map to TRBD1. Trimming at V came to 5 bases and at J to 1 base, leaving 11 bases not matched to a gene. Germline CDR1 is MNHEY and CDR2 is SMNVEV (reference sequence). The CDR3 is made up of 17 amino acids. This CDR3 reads CASSRAGGSLSNQPQHF. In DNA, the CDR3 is TGTGCCAGCAGTCGGGCAGGGGGTTCTCTGAGCAATCAGCCCCAGCATTTT.

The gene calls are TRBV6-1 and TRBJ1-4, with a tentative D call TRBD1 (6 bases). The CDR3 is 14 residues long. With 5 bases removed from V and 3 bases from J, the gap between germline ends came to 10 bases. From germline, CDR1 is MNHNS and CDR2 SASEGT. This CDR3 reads CASSQQGPNEKLFF. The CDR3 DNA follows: TGTGCCAGCAGTCAACAGGGCCCTAATGAAAAACTGTTTTTT.

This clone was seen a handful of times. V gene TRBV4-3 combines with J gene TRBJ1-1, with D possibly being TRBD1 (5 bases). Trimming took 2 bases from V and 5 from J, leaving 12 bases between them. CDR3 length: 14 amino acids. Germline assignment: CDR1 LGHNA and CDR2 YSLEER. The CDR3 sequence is CASSQSEGRTEAFF. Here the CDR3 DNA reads TGCGCCAGCAGCCAATCCGAGGGGAGGACTGAAGCTTTCTTT.

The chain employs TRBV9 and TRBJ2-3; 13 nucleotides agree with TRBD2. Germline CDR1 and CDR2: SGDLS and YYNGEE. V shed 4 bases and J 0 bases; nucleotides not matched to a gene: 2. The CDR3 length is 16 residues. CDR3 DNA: TGTGCCAGCAGCTTACTAGCGGGAGGGAGCACAGATACGCAGTATTTT. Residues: CASSLLAGGSTDTQYF.

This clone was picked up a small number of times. CDR3 sequence reads: CASSSRVLNTGELFF. The CDR3, as DNA: TGTGCCAGCAGTTCCCGGGTCCTCAACACCGGGGAGCTGTTTTTT. The chain combines TRBV27 with TRBJ2-2; D call uncertain. There are 15 residues in the CDR3. V was pared by 4 bases and J by 2 bases, with 11 bases between. Germline V gives CDR1 MNHEY, CDR2 SMNVEV (reference sequence).

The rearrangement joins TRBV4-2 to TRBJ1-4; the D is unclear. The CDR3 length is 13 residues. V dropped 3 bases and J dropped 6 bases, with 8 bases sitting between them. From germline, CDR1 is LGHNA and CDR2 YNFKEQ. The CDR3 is CASSQGLDEKLFF. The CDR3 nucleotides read TGTGCCAGCAGCCAGGGCCTTGATGAAAAACTGTTTTTT.

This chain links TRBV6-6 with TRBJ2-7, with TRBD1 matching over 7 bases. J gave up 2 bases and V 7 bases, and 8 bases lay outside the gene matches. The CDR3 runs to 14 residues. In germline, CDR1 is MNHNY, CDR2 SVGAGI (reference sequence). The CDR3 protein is CASMTRDRAYEQYF. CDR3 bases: TGTGCCAGCATGACGAGGGACAGAGCCTACGAGCAGTACTTC.

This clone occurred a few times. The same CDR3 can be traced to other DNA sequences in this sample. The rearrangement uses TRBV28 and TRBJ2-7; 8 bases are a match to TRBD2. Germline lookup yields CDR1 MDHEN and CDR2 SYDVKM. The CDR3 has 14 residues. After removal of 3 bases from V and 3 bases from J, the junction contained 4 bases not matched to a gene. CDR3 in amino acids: CASSFSLAVYEQYF. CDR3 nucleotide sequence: TGTGCCAGCAGTTTTTCACTAGCGGTCTACGAGCAGTACTTC.

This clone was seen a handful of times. This CDR3 is CASSLGVGRYGYTF. Written as DNA, the CDR3 is TGTGCCAGCAGCTTAGGAGTAGGGAGGTATGGCTACACCTTC. The chain uses TRBV7-2 and TRBJ1-2; no definite D call. Between the trimmed V and J ends, which lost 1 base and 5 bases, there was a span of 11 bases. Germline V gene sequence: CDR1 SGHTA, CDR2 FQGNSA. The CDR3 contains 14 residues.

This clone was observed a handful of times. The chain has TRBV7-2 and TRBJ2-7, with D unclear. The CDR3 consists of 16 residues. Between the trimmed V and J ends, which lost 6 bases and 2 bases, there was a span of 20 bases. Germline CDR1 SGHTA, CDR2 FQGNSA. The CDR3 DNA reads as TGTGCCAGCAGTCCTACGCGACTGACGGATCCCTACGAGCAGTACTTC. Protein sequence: CASSPTRLTDPYEQYF.

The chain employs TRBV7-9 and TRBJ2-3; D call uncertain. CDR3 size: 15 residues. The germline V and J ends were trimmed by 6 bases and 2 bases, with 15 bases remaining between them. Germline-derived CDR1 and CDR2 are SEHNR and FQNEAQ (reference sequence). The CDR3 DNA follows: TGTGCCAGCAGTTTAAGCCTACGGTACACAGATACGCAGTATTTT. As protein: CASSLSLRYTDTQYF. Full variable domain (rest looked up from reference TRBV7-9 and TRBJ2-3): DTGVSQNPRHKITKRGQNVTFRCDPISEHNRLYWYRQTLGQGPEFLTYFQNEAQLEKSRLLSDRFSAERPKGSFSTLEIQRTEQGDSAMYLCASSLSLRYTDTQYFGPGTRLTVL.

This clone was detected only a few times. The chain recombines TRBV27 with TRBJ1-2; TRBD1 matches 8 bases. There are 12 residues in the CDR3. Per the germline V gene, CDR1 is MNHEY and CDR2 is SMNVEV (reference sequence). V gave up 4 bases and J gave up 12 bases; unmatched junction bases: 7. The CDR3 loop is CASSSTGQGNTF. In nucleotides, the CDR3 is TGTGCCAGCAGTTCCACCGGACAGGGTAACACCTTC.

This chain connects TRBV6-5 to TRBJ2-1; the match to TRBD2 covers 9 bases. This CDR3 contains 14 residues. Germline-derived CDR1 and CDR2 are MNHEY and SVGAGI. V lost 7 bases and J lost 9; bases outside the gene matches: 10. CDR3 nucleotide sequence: TGTGCCAGCACCTTAGCGGGAGAAGGGGGTGAGCAGTTCTTC. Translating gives CASTLAGEGGEQFF.

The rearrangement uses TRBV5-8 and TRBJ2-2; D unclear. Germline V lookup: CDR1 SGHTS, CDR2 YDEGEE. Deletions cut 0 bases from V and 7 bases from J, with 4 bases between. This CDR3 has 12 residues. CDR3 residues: CASSLAVGELFF. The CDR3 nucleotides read TGTGCCAGCAGCTTGGCAGTCGGGGAGCTGTTTTTT. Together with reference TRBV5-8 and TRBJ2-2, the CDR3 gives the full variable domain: EAGVTQSPTHLIKTRGQQATLRCSPISGHTSVYWYQQALGLGLQFLLWYDEGEERNRGNFPPRFSGRQFPNYSSELNVNALELEDSALYLCASSLAVGELFFGEGSRLTVL.

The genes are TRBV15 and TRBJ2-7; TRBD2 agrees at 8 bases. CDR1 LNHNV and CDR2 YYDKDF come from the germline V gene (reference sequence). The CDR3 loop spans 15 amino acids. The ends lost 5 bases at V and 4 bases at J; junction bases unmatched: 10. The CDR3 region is CATSPSSGSQYEQYF. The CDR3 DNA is TGTGCCACCAGCCCCTCAAGCGGGAGTCAATACGAGCAGTACTTC.

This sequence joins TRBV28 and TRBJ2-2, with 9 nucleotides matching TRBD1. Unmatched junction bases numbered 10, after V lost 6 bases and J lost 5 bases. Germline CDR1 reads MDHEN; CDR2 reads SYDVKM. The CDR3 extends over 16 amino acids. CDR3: CASSPSGTGQTGELFF. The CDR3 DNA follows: TGTGCCAGCAGCCCGTCCGGGACAGGGCAAACCGGGGAGCTGTTTTTT.

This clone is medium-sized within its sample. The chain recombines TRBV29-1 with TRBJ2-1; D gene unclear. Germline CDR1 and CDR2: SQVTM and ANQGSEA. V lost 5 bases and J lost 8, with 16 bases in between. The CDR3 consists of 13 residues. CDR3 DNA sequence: TGCAGCGTTTACCCGTCTGCGAGCGATGAGCAGTTCTTC. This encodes CSVYPSASDEQFF.

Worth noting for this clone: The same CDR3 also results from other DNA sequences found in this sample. CDR3 residues: CASSSGQGAQPQHF. Written as DNA, the CDR3 is TGTGCCAGCAGTTCGGGACAGGGGGCTCAGCCCCAGCATTTT. V usage is TRBV6-5 and J usage is TRBJ1-5, with 12 positions matching TRBD1. CDR3 size: 14 residues. Germline CDR1 is MNHEY and CDR2 is SVGAGI. The J segment lost 6 bases and the V segment lost 4 bases, leaving 1 base of the junction unmatched.

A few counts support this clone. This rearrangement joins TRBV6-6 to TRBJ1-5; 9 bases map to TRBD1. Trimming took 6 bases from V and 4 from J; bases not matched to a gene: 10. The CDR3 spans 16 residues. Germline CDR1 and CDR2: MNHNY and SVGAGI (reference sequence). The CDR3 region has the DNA TGTGCCAGCAGGCCCGGGACAGGGAACAATAATCAGCCCCAGCATTTT. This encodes CASRPGTGNNNQPQHF.

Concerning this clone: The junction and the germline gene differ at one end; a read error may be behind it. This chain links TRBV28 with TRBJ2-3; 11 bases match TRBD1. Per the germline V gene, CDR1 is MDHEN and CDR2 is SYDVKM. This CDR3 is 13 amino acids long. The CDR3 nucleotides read TGTGCCAGCAGTGATCACGGACAGGGGGCCTGGGATTTT. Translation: CASSDHGQGAWDF. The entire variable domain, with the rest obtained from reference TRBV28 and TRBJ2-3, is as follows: DVKVTQSSRYLVKRTGEKVFLECVQDMDHENMFWYRQDPGLGLRLIYFSYDVKMKEKGDIPEGYSVSREKKERFSLILESASTNQTSMYLCASSDHGQGAWDFGPGTRLTVL.

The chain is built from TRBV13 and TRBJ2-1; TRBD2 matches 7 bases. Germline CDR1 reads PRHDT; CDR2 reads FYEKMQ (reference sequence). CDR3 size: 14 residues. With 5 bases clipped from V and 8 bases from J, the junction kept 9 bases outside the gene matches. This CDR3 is CASSAAGITDEQFF. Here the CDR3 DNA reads TGTGCCAGCAGCGCAGCGGGAATCACGGATGAGCAGTTCTTC.

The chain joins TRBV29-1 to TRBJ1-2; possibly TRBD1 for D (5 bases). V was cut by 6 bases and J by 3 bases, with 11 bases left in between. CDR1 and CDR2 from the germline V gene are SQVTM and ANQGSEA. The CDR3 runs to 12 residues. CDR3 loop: CSVRDLYYGYTF. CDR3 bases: TGCAGCGTCAGGGACTTATACTATGGCTACACCTTC.